Each of the 9 T cell receptor beta chains below was sequenced from the same sample in a study of PD-1 blockade in classical Hodgkin lymphoma (dated by TCRdb to about 2020). The time point label, read with the paper, signifies: cycle 2 day 1 (C2D1) of nivolumab. Relapse after autologous stem cell transplantation had occurred in all trial patients, and cohorts A, B and C were distinguished by prior brentuximab vedotin exposure. Receptor amplification or capture employed the immunoSEQ multiplex PCR assay. In its TCRdb copy, this immuneACCESS table keeps in-frame sequences only and misses some clones. Where compared with another copy, unresolved V genes explain less than half of these, and the others have no known cause. The sample data list about 30,000 clones, and roughly 70% of these were observed just once. In total, the top ten clones hold roughly 15% of the sample. The material sequenced was peripheral blood mononuclear cells (PBMCs), taken before the second cycle of nivolumab. The receptors originated from a human donor with classical Hodgkin lymphoma.

CDR3 loop: CASSFIVNTEAFF. The DNA for the CDR3 is TGTGCCAGCAGTTTCATAGTGAACACTGAAGCTTTCTTT. J is TRBJ1-1 and V is TRBV27, with unresolved D. The ends were cut back, 3 bases at V and 0 bases at J, with 5 bases in the middle. CDR3 length: 13 residues. Looked up from germline, CDR1 is MNHEY and CDR2 is SMNVEV (reference sequence).

This clone was observed a handful of times. V gene TRBV27 combines with J gene TRBJ2-3, with D maybe TRBD1 (7 bases). With 4 bases removed from V and 3 bases from J, the gap between germline ends came to 20 bases. This CDR3 region has 17 residues. In germline, CDR1 is MNHEY, CDR2 SMNVEV (reference sequence). The CDR3 coding sequence is TGTGCCAGCAGTTCGTTTTTAGTGTCAGGGGGGACAGATACGCAGTATTTT. Translation: CASSSFLVSGGTDTQYF.

This clone is medium-sized (0.01 to 0.1%) in the sample. The rearrangement uses TRBV19 and TRBJ1-3; no reliable D call. The CDR3 is made up of 12 amino acids. The germline V and J ends were trimmed by 5 bases and 0 bases, with 2 bases remaining between them. Germline CDR1 is LNHDA and CDR2 is SQIVND (reference sequence). In DNA, the CDR3 is TGTGCCAGTAGTGTCTCTGGAAACACCATATATTTT. Residues: CASSVSGNTIYF. Using reference TRBV19 and TRBJ1-3 for the parts outside the CDR3, the full variable domain is DGGITQSPKYLFRKEGQNVTLSCEQNLNHDAMYWYRQDPGQGLRLIYYSQIVNDFQKGDIAEGYSVSREKKESFPLTVTSAQKNPTAFYLCASSVSGNTIYFGEGSWLTVV.

A word on this clone: With a much larger clone just one base away, this may be a read error. Other nucleotide sequences in the sample specify the same CDR3. The CDR3 here is CASRHPGQGSSYNSPLHF. The CDR3 DNA sequence: TGTGCCAGCAGGCATCCGGGGCAGGGAAGCTCCTATAATTCACCCCTCCACTTT. The genes are TRBV5-4 and TRBJ1-6, with a tentative D call TRBD1 (5 bases). Trimming left V 5 bases short and J 0 bases short, with 18 bases between. This CDR3 is built from 18 residues. CDR1 and CDR2 from the germline V gene are SGHNT and YYREEE (reference sequence).

V is TRBV6-6 and J is TRBJ2-7, with D possibly matching TRBD1 (6 bases). The V gene's germline CDR1 is MNHNY and CDR2 SVGAGI (reference sequence). Deletions cut 2 bases from V and 6 bases from J, with 11 bases between. The CDR3 has 13 residues. CDR3 amino acids: CASSYHRDGEQYV. CDR3 DNA: TGTGCCAGCAGTTACCACAGGGATGGCGAGCAGTACGTC.

The chain combines TRBV5-4 with TRBJ1-2, with D unresolved. CDR1 SGHNT and CDR2 YYREEE come from the germline V gene (reference sequence). V lost 0 bases and J 2 bases, leaving 5 bases between the germline ends. The CDR3 is made up of 13 amino acids. This chain's CDR3 is CASSLETNYGYTF. In DNA form, the CDR3 reads TGTGCCAGCAGCTTGGAGACAAACTATGGCTACACCTTC.

There are a few counts of this clone. J is TRBJ1-6 and V is TRBV14; D unclear. V was shortened by 1 base and J by 8 bases, with 9 bases between the two germline ends. This CDR3 has 14 amino acids. Germline V gene sequence: CDR1 SGHDN, CDR2 FVKESK. This CDR3 reads CASSQGREYSPLHF. As DNA, the CDR3 is TGTGCCAGCAGCCAAGGACGGGAGTATTCACCCCTCCACTTT.

V usage is TRBV5-1 and J usage is TRBJ2-5; a weak D match, TRBD2 (5 bases). Germline assignment: CDR1 SGHRS and CDR2 YFSETQ. CDR3 length: 15 residues. Trimming left V 0 bases short and J 4 bases short, with 13 bases between. As DNA, the CDR3 is TGCGCCAGCAGCTTGGCTGGGAGCGGTTTAGAGACCCAGTACTTC. It translates to CASSLAGSGLETQYF.

CDR3 nucleotides: TGTGCCATCAGTGAGTCGGCAGGTCGTAGCACAGATACGCAGTATTTT. Translating gives CAISESAGRSTDTQYF. V and J are TRBV10-3 and TRBJ2-3, with D unresolved. This CDR3 region has 16 residues. Germline V gene sequence: CDR1 ENHRY, CDR2 SYGVKD. The V gene lost 0 bases and the J gene lost 0 bases, with 10 bases spanning the gap.